This section outlines one TCR beta chain sequence together with its context. V was cut by 4 bases and J by 1 base, with 13 bases left in between. The V gene's germline CDR1 is LNHDA and CDR2 SQIVND (reference sequence). The CDR3 has 15 residues. This sample is drawn from a study of CD8 T cells in Susac syndrome. The authors carried out high-throughput sequencing of TCR beta. They applied it to CD8+ and CD4+ T cells obtained from blood. RNA, at about 0.45 to 1 ug, was reverse transcribed with random hexamers. The immunoSEQ assay covered 54 Vbeta and 13 Jbeta segments for CDR3. TCRdb itself ran the immunoSEQ multiplex PCR reads through MiXCR, one entry per CDR3 protein. The table lists about 200,000 distinct CDR3 sequences, around 95% of them singletons.

Source material: CD4+ T cells from PBMCs. The chain uses TRBV19 and TRBJ1-1, with a possible D match to TRBD1 (5 bases). This TCR was sampled from a human donor in good health. The CDR3 region has the DNA TGTGCCAGTAGTAGAGGGATTCAGGGGAACACTGAAGCTTTCTTT. Protein sequence: CASSRGIQGNTEAFF.